This T cell receptor (beta chain) was observed in a study of shared clonotypes between healthy human individuals. General observations from the study: Naive CD4 clonotypes were shared across a handful of donors at around 5.4%.

Germline CDR1 reads SNHLY; CDR2 reads FYNNEI. J was trimmed by 5 bases and V by 3 bases; bases with no gene match: 3. The CDR3 is 14 residues long. Several immunoSEQ 96-well plates shared each subset's DNA, each plate a replicate. DNA at 150 to 250 ng, about 30,000 T cell genomes, went into sorted-subset replicate PCRs. The protocol was immunoSEQ multiplex PCR, while the TCRdb copy is restricted to in-frame clones and leaves out a portion. The data show around 1.1 million clones, roughly 77% seen once. Note on this clone: Its cognate antigen is unknown. This same CDR3 is encoded by further DNA sequences in the sample.

The J gene is TRBJ1-5, the V gene TRBV2; the match to TRBD1 covers 8 bases. The source material was memory CD4+ T cells from PBMCs. The subset was: CD45RA-negative fraction. The TCR was taken from a man in his late teens or twenties in good health. Some clones in this sample may be carry-over from other donors' samples. DNA of the CDR3: TGTGCCAGCAGTGAGTCAGGGGGCTATCAGCCCCAGCATTTT. Translating gives CASSESGGYQPQHF.